The sequence of this T cell receptor (beta chain) was determined in a study of T-cell reconstitution after alpha-beta-depleted transplantation in children. This clonotype was recorded at least ten times. V lost 0 bases to trimming and J lost 7 bases, with 2 bases between them. This CDR3 has 12 amino acids. The V gene's germline CDR1 is SGHRS and CDR2 YFSETQ. Unique molecular identifiers were used to barcode this TCRbeta library. TCRdb used MiXCR to reprocess the PCR reads, holding one entry per CDR3 protein. The sample carries some 490,000 distinct CDR3 sequences, roughly an eighth recorded once. This rearrangement joins TRBV5-1 to TRBJ1-6; no definite D call. The sequence came from a human donor who donated a stem cell graft to a child with combined immunodeficiency. The sequencing used PBMCs from the stem cell graft donor, collected from the stem cell graft. The CDR3 reads CASSLENSPLHF. The CDR3 nucleotides read TGCGCCAGCAGCTTGGAGAATTCACCCCTCCACTTT.